A single sample gave rise to the 25 T cell receptor beta chains below, sequenced in a study of tumor-infiltrating lymphocytes in primary liver carcinoma. A primer matching the constant region was used to make TCR beta cDNA from about 500 ng of total RNA. Investigators got TCR beta libraries out of three nested multiplex PCR rounds, done with slightly modified ARM-PCR. Researchers ran the first two PCR rounds for approximately 10 cycles each with TRBV1-TRBV30 forward primers and a C-beta reverse primer. TCRdb called the multiplex PCR reads again in MiXCR, with one record for every CDR3 protein. The sample holds almost 55,000 distinct CDR3 sequences, over 65% seen once. Extraction of RNA together with DNA used roughly 20-32 mg of unsorted bulk tissue. The sample taken for sequencing was liver tumor tissue from sampling region 2. Noted subset: tumor region T2, inferior pole. Every receptor here comes from a man aged 40-50 years with primary liver carcinoma and hepatitis B virus infection.

Concerning this clonotype: The conserved final phenylalanine or tryptophan is absent from the CDR3, which likely points to a read error. The DNA is left out, because the CDR3 cannot be placed on it with certainty; the CDR3 is given as TCRdb lists it. The rearrangement joins TRBV29-1 to TRBJ2-7; the D call in the table, TRBD1, was not verified against the DNA. A total of 16 residues make up the CDR3, ends included. Germline V gives CDR1 SQVTM, CDR2 ANQGSEA. Here the CDR3 reads CSVEARTGTSPYEQHL.

A remark on this clonotype: At one boundary the junction diverges from the germline segment, which might be a read error. The genes are TRBV7-8 and TRBJ1-5; no clear D gene. From germline, CDR1 is SGHVS and CDR2 FQNEAQ. This CDR3 is 13 amino acids long. CDR3 nucleotides: TGTGCGAGCAGTTTAAATTGGGATCAGCCCCAGCATTTT. Residues: CASSLNWDQPQHF.

This clonotype came up a few times. It may be a read error: a sequence one base away is much more abundant. The chain combines TRBV6-5 with TRBJ2-4; TRBD2 matches 9 bases. CDR3 length: 19 amino acids. Germline loops: CDR1 MNHEY, CDR2 SVGAGI. Here the CDR3 reads CASSSLPTSGGGAKNIRYF. CDR3 in DNA: TGTGCCAGCAGTTCCCTACCGACTAGCGGAGGGGGAGCCAAAAACATTCGGTACTTC.

In this sample, this clonotype turned up many times. The J gene is TRBJ2-1, the V gene TRBV12-3 or TRBV12-4; 11 bases line up with TRBD2. The CDR3 length is 14 residues. The V segment lost 5 bases and the J segment 6 bases; nucleotides outside the gene matches: 3. CDR3 loop: CASSKLAGVNEQFF. In DNA, the CDR3 is TGTGCCAGCAGTAAACTAGCGGGGGTCAATGAGCAGTTCTTC.

This chain connects TRBV29-1 to TRBJ2-1, with 8 bases lining up with TRBD1. Germline assignment: CDR1 SQVTM and CDR2 ANQGSEA. The CDR3 is 16 residues long. CDR3 DNA sequence: TGCAGATTTGAATGGGACAGGATTAGATATTACAATGAGCAGTTCTTC. Translated: CRFEWDRIRYYNEQFF.

On this clonotype itself: A much larger clone lies one base from this, so it may be a read error. V is TRBV24-1 and J is TRBJ2-2, with 10 bases fitting TRBD2. The germline V gene has CDR1 KGHDR and CDR2 SFDVKD. CDR3 length: 16 residues. The CDR3 DNA is TGTACCACCAGTGACTCGGGACTAGCGAGCACCGGGGAGCTGTTTTTT. Translated, it gives CTTSDSGLASTGELFF.

On this clonotype: An end of the junction differs from the germline gene, which may be a read error. This sequence joins TRBV13 and TRBJ2-6, with D perhaps being TRBD1 or TRBD2 (5 bases each). The CDR3 totals 16 residues. Per the germline V gene, CDR1 is PRHDT and CDR2 is FYEKMQ (reference sequence). The CDR3 loop is CVSSRWGTSGANVLTF. The CDR3 DNA follows: TGTGTCAGCAGTAGATGGGGGACCTCTGGGGCCAACGTCCTGACTTTC.

V gene TRBV18 combines with J gene TRBJ2-7; D gene unclear. This CDR3 has 12 residues. Trimming shortened V by 4 bases and J by 6 bases, and 10 bases separated the two germline ends. CDR1 KGHSH and CDR2 LQKENI come from the germline V gene. The CDR3 nucleotides read TGTGCCAGCTCACTGGACCGATCCGAGCAGTACTTC. The encoded protein is CASSLDRSEQYF. Full variable domain (rest looked up from reference TRBV18 and TRBJ2-7): NAGVMQNPRHLVRRRGQEARLRCSPMKGHSHVYWYRQLPEEGLKFMVYLQKENIIDESGMPKERFSAEFPKEGPSILRIQQVVRGDSAAYFCASSLDRSEQYFGPGTRLTVT.

This clonotype was counted many times. The J gene is TRBJ1-1, the V gene TRBV28, with 11 bases aligning to TRBD1. Germline lookup yields CDR1 MDHEN and CDR2 SYDVKM. The CDR3 spans 14 residues. The ends lost 3 bases at V and 4 bases at J; junction bases unmatched: 1. The CDR3 loop is CASSFGTGGTEAFF. CDR3 coding DNA: TGTGCCAGCAGTTTTGGGACAGGGGGCACTGAAGCTTTCTTT.

The rearrangement uses TRBV6-5 and TRBJ1-5; D uncertain. The CDR3 spans 16 residues. The germline V and J ends were trimmed by 2 bases and 13 bases, with 24 bases remaining between them. The germline V gene encodes CDR1 MNHEY and CDR2 SVGAGI. DNA of the CDR3: TGTGCCAGCAGTTACCGAATAGAGTATAGCAATCAGTCTCAGCATTTT. Amino acid sequence: CASSYRIEYSNQSQHF.

V is TRBV14 and J is TRBJ1-2; no clear D. V was shortened by 1 base and J by 5 bases, with 11 bases between the two germline ends. Germline CDR1 and CDR2: SGHDN and FVKESK. The CDR3 totals 14 residues. DNA of the CDR3: TGTGCCAGCAGCCAAGGGACGCCGGATTATGGCTACACCTTC. Translation: CASSQGTPDYGYTF.

The rearrangement uses TRBV12-3 or TRBV12-4 and TRBJ2-7; D not certain. The CDR3 totals 13 residues. The V and J ends lost 5 bases and 4 bases respectively, with 12 bases between them. The CDR3 sequence: CASSPLGSYEQYF. The DNA for the CDR3 is TGTGCCAGCAGTCCTCTGGGGTCATACGAGCAGTACTTC.

Regarding this clonotype: One end of the junction is discordant with germline, which a read error may explain. This chain links TRBV6-2 or TRBV6-3 with TRBJ2-7; no reliable D call. This CDR3 has 12 residues. Germline values: CDR1 MNHEY, CDR2 SVGEGT. CDR3 residues: CSSSYNPYEQYF. As DNA, the CDR3 is TGTTCCAGCAGCTACAATCCGTACGAGCAGTATTTC.

CDR3: CISSLLSLGEAFF. The CDR3 DNA sequence: TGTATCAGCAGTTTATTAAGCCTAGGGGAAGCTTTCTTT. The chain joins TRBV12-3 or TRBV12-4 to TRBJ1-1; the D is unclear. The CDR3 covers 13 residues.

The chain carries TRBV6-5 and TRBJ2-2; no clear D gene. Germline loops: CDR1 MNHEY, CDR2 SVGAGI. CDR3 length equals 15 residues. The CDR3 here is CVSSYAVDGSGELFF. Here the CDR3 DNA reads TGTGTCAGTAGTTACGCAGTGGACGGCTCCGGGGAGCTGTTTTTT.

This clonotype has a handful of counts. A much larger clone sits a single nucleotide away, making a read error possible. This CDR3 is CASSGAGTADYEQYF. CDR3 DNA: TGTGCCAGCAGTGGGGCGGGGACAGCCGACTACGAGCAGTACTTC. The chain couples TRBV6-1 to TRBJ2-7; tentatively, D is TRBD1 (7 bases). The CDR3 length is 15 residues. Germline values: CDR1 MNHNS, CDR2 SASEGT. The V and J ends lost 4 bases and 3 bases respectively, with 16 bases between them.

A note on this clonotype: The junction shows a germline mismatch at one end, possibly a read error. The chain is built from TRBV6-2 or TRBV6-3 and TRBJ1-5; a possible D gene is TRBD1 (6 bases). The CDR3 contains 15 residues. CDR1 and CDR2 from the germline V gene are MNHEY and SVGEGT. The CDR3 nucleotides are TGTGCCAGCAGTCTTGGAGGGGGGTCCAATCAGCCCCAACATTTT. It encodes CASSLGGGSNQPQHF.

A word on this clonotype: Since a much larger clone is just one base distant, this may be a read error. The chain uses TRBV28 and TRBJ1-2; weak D call: TRBD1 (5 bases). This CDR3 contains 12 residues. The germline V and J ends were trimmed by 4 bases and 11 bases, with 14 bases remaining between them. From germline, CDR1 is MDHEN and CDR2 SYDVKM. CDR3 sequence reads: CASSSMGLGYTF. CDR3 DNA: TGTGCCAGCAGTTCTATGGGGCTTGGTTACACCTTC.

This clonotype was counted once. The chain couples TRBV30 to TRBJ2-1; D is possibly TRBD2 (6 bases). Looked up from germline, CDR1 is GTSNPN and CDR2 is SVGIG (reference sequence). CDR3 size: 13 residues. V was pared by 7 bases and J by 5 bases, with 15 bases between. DNA for the CDR3: TGTGCCTTACAAGGCGGGAAACACAATGAGCAGTTCTTC. Amino acids: CALQGGKHNEQFF.

As to this clonotype: The junction departs from germline at one end; a sequencing error may be responsible. V gene TRBV7-9 combines with J gene TRBJ2-2, with a weak D call TRBD1 (5 bases). This CDR3 spans 15 amino acids. The germline gives CDR1 SEHNR, CDR2 FQNEAQ (reference sequence). The CDR3 spells CASSLVGATTWELFF. CDR3 bases: TGTGCCAGCAGCTTAGTAGGGGCGACCACCTGGGAGCTGTTTTTT. Using reference TRBV7-9 and TRBJ2-2 for the parts outside the CDR3, the full variable domain is DTGVSQNPRHKITKRGQNVTFRCDPISEHNRLYWYRQTLGQGPEFLTYFQNEAQLEKSRLLSDRFSAERPKGSFSTLEIQRTEQGDSAMYLCASSLVGATTWELFFGEGSRLTVL.

This clonotype was seen a single time. As the CDR3 is not closed by the conserved phenylalanine or tryptophan, this likely results from a read error. This chain links TRBV11-2 with TRBJ2-3, with D maybe TRBD2 (6 bases). This CDR3 has 14 amino acids. Trimming cost V 5 bases and J 4 bases, with 13 bases left between them. The germline gives CDR1 SGHAT, CDR2 FQNNGV. CDR3 residues: CASSRDSPSDTQYC. The CDR3 DNA follows: TGTGCCAGCAGCCGGGACTCCCCGTCAGATACGCAGTATTGT.

A note on this clonotype: Since a much larger clone is just one base distant, this may be a read error. The chain uses TRBV7-8 and TRBJ2-7; 10 nucleotides match TRBD1. The CDR3 length is 13 residues. With 5 bases clipped from V and 6 bases from J, the junction kept 4 bases outside the gene matches. Per the germline V gene, CDR1 is SGHVS and CDR2 is FQNEAQ. The DNA for the CDR3 is TGTGCCAGCAGCGGGGACAGGGGTGTCGAGCAGTACTTC. Protein sequence: CASSGDRGVEQYF.

In regard to this clonotype: The junction and the germline gene differ at one end; a read error may be behind it. The genes are TRBV4-2 and TRBJ1-4; D perhaps matches TRBD1 (6 bases). The CDR3 sequence is 15 residues long. From germline, CDR1 is LGHNA and CDR2 YNFKEQ. The CDR3 bases are TGTGCCACCAGCCAAGACCAGGGGTTCGGTGAAAAACTGTTCTTT. Amino acids: CATSQDQGFGEKLFF.

This clonotype has more than one count but fewer than ten. One end of the junction is discordant with germline, which a read error may explain. The rearrangement uses TRBV2 and TRBJ2-7; the D call may be TRBD1 or TRBD2 (5 bases each). Per the germline V gene, CDR1 is SNHLY and CDR2 is FYNNEI. This CDR3 spans 12 amino acids. The CDR3 loop reads CACSEVGDEQYF. DNA for the CDR3: TGTGCCTGCAGTGAAGTGGGGGACGAGCAGTACTTC.

J is TRBJ2-5 and V is TRBV29-1; tentative D call: TRBD2 (6 bases). Looked up from germline, CDR1 is SQVTM and CDR2 is ANQGSEA. The V and J ends lost 4 bases and 9 bases respectively, with 18 bases between them. The CDR3 has 13 amino acids. In DNA form, the CDR3 reads TGCAGCGTTGGTCGGAGGGCCGCTGTGTCCCAGTACTTC. It translates to CSVGRRAAVSQYF.